This TCR beta chain was recorded in a study of vaccination and CD4 T cells after COVID-19. The CDR3 runs 15 residues. V was trimmed by 6 bases and J by 8 bases, leaving 17 bases between them. Germline V gene lookup returns CDR1 MNHNS and CDR2 SASEGT. Overall study results and limits: A nonsignificant rise from around 20 to 38 was seen in the median number of SARS-CoV-2-reactive clonotypes.

The Oncomine TCR Beta short-read assay was applied to DNA of cultured CD4+ T cells. TCRdb re-called the PCR reads through MiXCR, storing one row per CDR3 protein. The profile shows some 20,000 distinct CDR3 sequences, 65% to 70% of them singletons. A single count supports this clonotype. What it recognizes is unknown. This sample's treatment: approximately 9-day PBMC culture with coronavirus spike peptide pools or control peptides (ViraFEST assay). This clonotype was obtained from a human donor who had recovered from COVID-19. The sample comprised CD4+ T cells from blood, cultured in vitro. V gene TRBV6-1 combines with J gene TRBJ1-6; D is unclear. The CDR3 loop reads CASRPRPVGDSPLHF. The DNA of the CDR3 is TGTGCCAGCAGACCCCGGCCTGTTGGGGATTCACCCCTCCACTTT.